This T cell receptor (beta chain) was sequenced during a study of T-cell reconstitution after alpha-beta-depleted transplantation in children. V lost 9 bases to trimming and J lost 6 bases; unmatched junction nucleotides: 3. This CDR3 region has 12 residues. Germline V lookup: CDR1 ENHRY, CDR2 SYGVKD. Unique molecular identifiers were incorporated into the prepared TCRbeta library. MiXCR was run by TCRdb on the PCR reads, yielding one entry per CDR3 protein. The table lists about 200,000 distinct CDR3 sequences, approximately 6.9% of them singletons. As regards this clonotype: A read error may be the cause here, since a much bigger clone is one base away.

The chain recombines TRBV10-3 with TRBJ2-7; 12 nucleotides line up with TRBD1. The TCR originated in a boy aged 2-15 years with acute lymphoblastic leukemia, due to receive a stem cell transplant. Sequencing used PBMCs, obtained before TCRalphabeta/CD19-depleted stem cell transplant. This CDR3 is CAIGTGGCEQYF. DNA for the CDR3: TGTGCCATTGGGACAGGGGGCTGCGAGCAGTACTTC.